This TCR beta chain was profiled in a study of T cell responses to AZD1222 COVID-19 vaccine. As concerns this clone: Its antigen remains unknown.

Findings of the study overall: Only after the peak T cell response were repertoires sampled. Vaccination with two AZD1222 doses was followed by a rise in Spike-specific TCR breadth and depth. CD4 TCRs associated with vaccination spanned spike, dominating at 160-218 and 743-854. Females outnumbered males among donors, who were mostly white British; clonal diversity was possibly underestimated.

Using immunoSEQ multiplex PCR, the repertoire was profiled, and TCRdb retains in-frame clones only, with some absent. Counted here are tens of thousands of clones, around 90% occurring once; the ten biggest clones make up under 3.5%. Germline V lookup: CDR1 SGHRS, CDR2 YFSETQ. The germline V and J ends were trimmed by 0 bases and 1 base, with 8 bases remaining between them. This CDR3 region has 15 residues. The sequencing here drew on peripheral blood, taken 28 days after the second AZD1222 dose. The genes are TRBV5-1 and TRBJ1-5; D unresolved. This receptor was taken from an adult who received the AZD1222 COVID-19 vaccine. In nucleotides, the CDR3 is TGCGCCAGCAGCTTGGAGGGAAGGAGCAATCAGCCCCAGCATTTT. Protein sequence: CASSLEGRSNQPQHF.